These T cell receptor beta chains were read from a single sample in a study of control samples from healthy donors and cancer patients. This table comes from immunoSEQ multiplex PCR, and its TCRdb copy is limited to in-frame clones, with some not included. Altogether 150,000 to 180,000 clones are present, about 94% being singletons, with the ten largest covering approximately 5.5%. Sequencing input: blood. Receptors were obtained from a man in his forties in good health. Each CDR3 is given with its conserved first and last residue. A D gene is named only where the DNA matches it firmly. Where a row states a size, it is once, few, many or the class of an expanded clone; other rows omit it.

d_call	clone_size	v_call	j_call	cdr3_aa	cdr3_nt
TRBD1	.	TRBV2	TRBJ2-7	CASRTGDSSYEQYF	TGTGCCAGCAGGACAGGGGATAGCTCCTACGAGCAGTACTTC
TRBD1	.	TRBV5-4	TRBJ2-7	CASSSQGVGYEQYF	TGTGCCAGCAGCTCCCAGGGGGTAGGCTACGAGCAGTACTTC
TRBD1	.	TRBV4-1	TRBJ1-2	CASSQGVDRGRYGYTF	TGCGCCAGCAGCCAAGGGGTAGACAGGGGGAGATATGGCTACACCTTC
TRBD1	.	TRBV10-2	TRBJ1-2	CASSSGQGVDGYTF	TGCGCCAGCAGTTCCGGACAGGGGGTTGATGGCTACACCTTC
.	.	TRBV30	TRBJ1-1	CAWSWTRNTEAFF	TGTGCCTGGAGTTGGACACGGAACACTGAAGCTTTCTTT
TRBD1	few	TRBV6-1	TRBJ2-7	CASSETRTGSSYEQYF	TGTGCCAGCAGTGAAACGCGGACAGGGAGCTCCTACGAGCAGTACTTC
.	.	TRBV5-5	TRBJ1-1	CASSYTGPGNTEAFF	TGTGCCAGCAGCTACACAGGGCCGGGGAACACTGAAGCTTTCTTT
.	.	TRBV28	TRBJ1-5	CASSATGSNQPQHF	TGTGCCAGCAGTGCTACAGGTAGCAATCAGCCCCAGCATTTT
.	.	TRBV5-5	TRBJ1-2	CASSSETQYGYTF	TGTGCCAGCAGCTCGGAGACTCAATATGGCTACACCTTC
.	.	TRBV19	TRBJ1-6	CASKSGPARGSPLHF	TGTGCCAGCAAATCGGGGCCCGCGCGGGGGTCACCCCTCCACTTT
.	.	TRBV30	TRBJ2-7	CAWSWGYEQYF	TGTGCCTGGAGTTGGGGTTACGAGCAGTACTTC
.	.	TRBV6-2/TRBV6-3	TRBJ2-1	CASSRQAGGAREQFF	TGTGCCAGCAGTCGCCAGGCAGGGGGGGCCCGGGAGCAGTTCTTC
.	.	TRBV11-2	TRBJ2-1	CASSLTWKGNEQFF	TGTGCCAGCAGCTTAACCTGGAAGGGCAATGAGCAGTTCTTC
.	.	TRBV7-6	TRBJ1-4	CASSLVAEVSLFNEKLFF	TGTGCCAGCAGCTTAGTAGCAGAAGTCTCTCTGTTTAATGAAAAACTGTTTTTT
TRBD1	once	TRBV5-1	TRBJ1-1	CASSYEGQLIF	TGCGCCAGCAGCTATGAGGGACAGTTGATCTTT
.	.	TRBV27	TRBJ2-2	CASSLQGTGELFF	TGTGCCAGCAGTTTACAGGGCACCGGGGAGCTGTTTTTT
TRBD2	.	TRBV13	TRBJ2-3	CASSSSGGAIADTQYF	TGTGCCAGCAGCTCCAGCGGGGGGGCCATCGCAGATACGCAGTATTTT
.	.	TRBV28	TRBJ1-4	CASSLKGPEKLFF	TGTGCCAGCAGTTTGAAGGGTCCAGAAAAACTGTTTTTT
.	.	TRBV7-9	TRBJ1-4	CASSSRTVVEKLFF	TGTGCCAGCAGCTCAAGGACAGTAGTTGAAAAACTGTTTTTT
.	.	TRBV5-8	TRBJ1-1	CASSRHPQYTEAFF	TGTGCCAGCAGCCGACACCCTCAGTACACTGAAGCTTTCTTT
.	.	TRBV7-9	TRBJ2-1	CASSSTGYNEQFF	TGTGCCAGCAGCTCGACAGGTTACAATGAGCAGTTCTTC
.	.	TRBV2	TRBJ1-4	CASSEGGRNEKLFF	TGTGCCAGCAGTGAAGGGGGAAGGAATGAAAAACTGTTTTTT
.	.	TRBV7-9	TRBJ2-1	CASSISNFGEQFF	TGTGCCAGCAGCATTTCCAATTTCGGGGAGCAGTTCTTC
.	.	TRBV2	TRBJ1-1	CASSKHPNTEAFF	TGTGCCAGCAGTAAACATCCGAACACTGAAGCTTTCTTT
TRBD1	.	TRBV6-5	TRBJ1-1	CASSNRQGWDTEAFF	TGTGCCAGCAGTAACCGACAGGGATGGGACACTGAAGCTTTCTTT
TRBD1	.	TRBV5-1	TRBJ1-2	CASSYTGEANYGYTF	TGCGCCAGCAGTTATACAGGGGAAGCTAACTATGGCTACACCTTC
.	.	TRBV18	TRBJ2-7	CASSRGNPMYEQYF	TGTGCCAGCTCACGAGGAAATCCCATGTACGAGCAGTACTTC
TRBD1	.	TRBV5-1	TRBJ1-1	CASAYRGGNTEAFF	TGCGCCAGCGCCTACAGGGGAGGGAACACTGAAGCTTTCTTT
.	.	TRBV21-1	TRBJ1-1	CASSAQVGGMNTEAFF	TGTGCCAGCAGCGCACAGGTGGGAGGGATGAACACTGAAGCTTTCTTT
.	.	TRBV18	TRBJ1-2	CASSSSRAAGYGYTF	TGTGCCAGCTCATCATCCAGGGCTGCCGGCTATGGCTACACCTTC
.	.	TRBV14	TRBJ1-2	CASTPTGNYGYTF	TGTGCCAGCACCCCTACAGGGAACTATGGCTACACCTTC
TRBD1	once	TRBV28	TRBJ1-5	CASSLRRGHNQPQHF	TGTGCCAGCAGTTTACGCAGGGGGCACAATCAGCCCCAGCATTTT
.	.	TRBV6-5	TRBJ2-3	CASSPTHPSTDTQYF	TGTGCCAGCAGTCCGACTCATCCTAGCACAGATACGCAGTATTTT
TRBD1	.	TRBV27	TRBJ2-7	CASSQRQGGDHEQYF	TGTGCCAGCAGTCAAAGACAGGGTGGTGATCACGAGCAGTACTTC
.	.	TRBV6-5	TRBJ1-4	CASQRGGNEKLFF	TGTGCCAGCCAGAGAGGTGGGAATGAAAAACTGTTTTTT
.	.	TRBV27	TRBJ2-3	CASSLTGRVTQYF	TGTGCCAGCAGTCTAACTGGCAGGGTCACGCAGTATTTT
.	.	TRBV19	TRBJ1-1	CASKPTGVVTEAFF	TGTGCCAGTAAGCCGACAGGAGTTGTGACTGAAGCTTTCTTT
.	.	TRBV5-1	TRBJ1-1	CASSLVLGEAPEAFF	TGCGCCAGCAGCTTGGTATTAGGGGAGGCCCCTGAAGCTTTCTTT
.	few	TRBV7-9	TRBJ1-2	CASSLGHLANYGYTF	TGTGCCAGCAGCTTGGGACACCTAGCTAACTATGGCTACACCTTC
.	.	TRBV5-4	TRBJ2-6	CASSFPGQGGPGANVLTF	TGTGCCAGCAGCTTCCCTGGACAGGGAGGGCCTGGGGCCAACGTCCTGACTTTC
.	.	TRBV19	TRBJ1-1	CASRQNTEAFF	TGTGCCAGTAGGCAGAACACTGAAGCTTTCTTT
.	.	TRBV28	TRBJ2-1	CASSLFQGPYNEQFF	TGTGCCAGCAGTTTGTTCCAGGGGCCATACAATGAGCAGTTCTTC
.	.	TRBV19	TRBJ1-5	CASSMTSMNQPQHF	TGTGCCAGTAGTATGACCAGTATGAATCAGCCCCAGCATTTT
.	.	TRBV19	TRBJ1-6	CASSMDGLYNSPLHF	TGTGCCAGTAGTATGGACGGACTCTATAATTCACCCCTCCACTTT
.	.	TRBV3-1/TRBV3-2	TRBJ2-3	CASSQEYSQGDTQYF	TGTGCCAGCAGCCAAGAGTATTCCCAGGGAGATACGCAGTATTTT
.	.	TRBV7-6	TRBJ2-2	CASSPTLWTANTGELFF	TGTGCCAGCAGCCCCACTCTTTGGACCGCGAACACCGGGGAGCTGTTTTTT
TRBD1	.	TRBV6-5	TRBJ1-5	CASSYKGGGNQPQHF	TGTGCCAGCAGTTACAAAGGGGGCGGCAATCAGCCCCAGCATTTT
TRBD2	.	TRBV9	TRBJ2-1	CASSEGTSNEQFF	TGTGCCAGCAGCGAGGGGACTAGCAATGAGCAGTTCTTC
TRBD2	.	TRBV6-5	TRBJ2-3	CASSYSSGGALDTQYF	TGTGCCAGCAGTTACTCGAGCGGGGGGGCGTTGGATACGCAGTATTTT
.	.	TRBV30	TRBJ1-5	CAWAPGHNSNQPQHF	TGTGCCTGGGCTCCGGGACACAATAGCAATCAGCCCCAGCATTTT
TRBD1	.	TRBV12-3/TRBV12-4	TRBJ1-5	CASRGQAYQPQHF	TGTGCCAGCAGAGGACAGGCCTATCAGCCCCAGCATTTT
.	.	TRBV5-1	TRBJ1-3	CASSLEHSGNTIYF	TGCGCCAGCAGCTTGGAGCACTCTGGAAACACCATATATTTT
.	.	TRBV28	TRBJ1-2	CASTDNPDGYTF	TGTGCCAGCACCGACAATCCCGATGGCTACACCTTC
TRBD2	.	TRBV5-4	TRBJ2-2	CASSPPGGGPNTGELFF	TGTGCCAGCAGCCCGCCGGGGGGGGGCCCGAACACCGGGGAGCTGTTTTTT
TRBD1	.	TRBV19	TRBJ1-2	CASDGTGGGYTF	TGTGCCAGCGACGGGACAGGGGGTGGCTACACCTTC
.	.	TRBV5-4	TRBJ1-5	CASSPGRGGAQHF	TGTGCCAGCAGCCCTGGTAGGGGAGGGGCCCAGCATTTT
.	once	TRBV6-1	TRBJ2-1	CASSVLRNEQFF	TGTGCCAGCAGTGTTCTTCGCAATGAGCAGTTCTTC